Detailed here is one T cell receptor beta chain. The CDR3 spans 18 residues. V lost 3 bases, J lost 0 bases, and 8 bases stayed unmatched. CDR1 is SGHRS and CDR2 is YFSETQ in the germline V gene. These data originate in a study of human T cells and chemical hapten exposure. Turning to the study itself: Sensitization employed 2% DPC on roughly 2 cm by roughly 2 cm of upper inner arm skin.

TCRdb redid the calling of the RACE reads with MiXCR, one entry per CDR3 protein. The table records 82,000 or so distinct CDR3 sequences, 10% to 15% of them present only once. Time point meaning: patch test 3, about 24 weeks after DPC sensitization. Treatment meaning: therapeutic diphenylcyclopropenone sensitization with weekly scalp DPC. The chain has TRBV5-1 and TRBJ2-1; 11 positions agree with TRBD2. The sequence was collected from a woman aged 45-65 years with alopecia areata. Some clones in this sample may be carry-over from other donors' samples. The sample here was whole blood, taken in connection with sensitization to the hapten diphenylcyclopropenone (DPC). The CDR3 nucleotides read TGCGCCAGCAGCTGGCGACTAGCGGGACGCAGCTCCTACAATGAGCAGTTCTTC. Translation: CASSWRLAGRSSYNEQFF.